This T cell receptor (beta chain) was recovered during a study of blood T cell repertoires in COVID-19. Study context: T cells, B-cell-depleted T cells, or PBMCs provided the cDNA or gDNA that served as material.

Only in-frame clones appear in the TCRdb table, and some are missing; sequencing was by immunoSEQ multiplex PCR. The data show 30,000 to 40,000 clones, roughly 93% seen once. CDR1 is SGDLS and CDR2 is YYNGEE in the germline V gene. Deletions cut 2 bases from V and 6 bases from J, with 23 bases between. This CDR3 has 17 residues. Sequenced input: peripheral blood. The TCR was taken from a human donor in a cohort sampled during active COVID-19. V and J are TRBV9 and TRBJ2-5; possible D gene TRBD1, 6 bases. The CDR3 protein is CASSVGNTQGRGKTQYF. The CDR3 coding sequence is TGTGCCAGCAGCGTCGGAAATACACAGGGTAGGGGGAAGACCCAGTACTTC.